This T cell receptor (beta chain) was captured by sequencing in a study of blood T cell repertoires in COVID-19. Original methodology: Reference gene primer amplification gave nucleated cell count estimates. This table comes from immunoSEQ multiplex PCR, and its TCRdb copy is limited to in-frame clones, with some not included. V, J and clone size are taken as reported in that table, and D and trimming were inferred from the DNA itself. The sample has some 150,000 clones, roughly 86% seen once. Germline loops: CDR1 SQVTM, CDR2 ANQGSEA. Trimming removed 6 bases from V and 5 bases from J; junction bases left unmatched: 9. This CDR3 has 13 residues.

The rearrangement links TRBV29-1 to TRBJ2-5, with 7 bases aligning to TRBD1. What was sequenced was peripheral blood. This TCR derives from a woman aged 55-70 years who had recovered from COVID-19. This CDR3 reads CSVAGTVRETQYF. CDR3 coding DNA: TGCAGCGTCGCCGGGACAGTAAGGGAGACCCAGTACTTC.